This T cell receptor (beta chain) was profiled in a study of cytomegalovirus exposure and HLA in healthy donors (dated by TCRdb to about 2017). With respect to the entire study: According to an earlier analysis of around 600 of the donors, some 180 million T cells yielded over 90 million unique TCR beta sequences and 276 Gb of sequence data. About 330 gigabases of sequencing data and around 80 million unique TCR sequences made up an early release that covered several hundred HLA-typed donors. Among the roughly 400 genotyped donors, around 81% belonged to the genetic ancestry cluster associated with self-reported Caucasian donors. The study aimed to test whether signatures of past pathogen exposure could be identified by cataloging public T cell receptors. Using immunosequencing, the study profiled T cell repertoires from 550 to 750 subjects and related those repertoires to cytomegalovirus serostatus. A separate validation cohort of approximately 120 different subjects was used in addition to the roughly 640-subject first cohort. The study combined high-throughput TCR immunosequencing, statistical association of individual TCRs with disease status, and machine learning to predict cytomegalovirus infection status. In a later analysis, previously published TCR beta repertoires from 666 donors were re-analyzed and high-resolution HLA genotyping was added so that TCR occurrence patterns could be studied. In the later analysis, no new phenotypic data were used to find candidate immune exposures; instead, reliance was placed on TCR beta sequences and their occurrence across donors. In an earlier analysis of 587 of the donors, high-throughput TCR beta sequencing was used to judge whether each TCR beta V gene segment behaved as functional or pseudogenic. Donor age, sex, ethnicity and CMV serostatus were collected together with the repertoire data. In a later genetic analysis, genome-wide SNP genotypes for about 55% of the roughly 700 donors were used, and that subset was treated as a discovery cohort. All discovery cohort repertoires had been generated using a single sequencing platform. HLA typing covered class I and class II loci at four-digit resolution. The number of donors typed differed by locus, with about 629-630 for A, B, C, DRB1 and DQB1, about 500 for DQA1, approximately 570 for DPA1, and around 460 for DPB1. Because of strong linkage in the cohort, five DR-DQ haplotypes were treated as single units for association and clustering. Among some 400 genotyped donors of the cohort, an average of roughly 240,000 unique TCR beta nucleotide sequences were sequenced per donor, around 18% of them non-productive. The paper as a whole reports these results and caveats: When HLA alleles, especially DR and DQ, strongly co-occurred, attributing TCR associations to individual alleles was difficult. Compared with equally common non-associated chains, HLA-associated TCR beta chains in a later analysis were more clonally expanded and had lower generation probabilities. The authors suggested that the approach could potentially be generalized to other disease states and immunological phenotypes. An earlier analysis of approximately 500 of the donors showed that most TCR beta V segments appeared in productive rearrangements either about 87% or about 30% of the time, which broadly matched IMGT annotations. Linkage disequilibrium might explain the correlated functional status among segregating V segments, but an unknown experimental factor could not be ruled out. Because the 87-base-pair reads could not distinguish some IMGT-functional V segments, including TRBV6-2 and TRBV6-3, those segments were excluded. Most TCR sequences were seen in very few donors, while some public TCRs were found in many individuals. A few of the identified cytomegalovirus-associated TCR beta chains were confirmed in vitro to be specific for cytomegalovirus antigens. The cohort was sequenced for TCR beta chains only, and without alpha or paired-chain data the features that could be detected were limited. An association between a missense DCLRE1C variant and V-gene and J-gene trimming of TCR beta chains was found in a later genetic analysis and replicated in an independent cohort. At a false discovery rate of 0.05, a later analysis linked approximately 18,000 TCR beta sequences to specific HLA alleles. Cytomegalovirus status was reported to be diagnosed by the classifier with high specificity and sensitivity in both the original and validation cohorts. The study gave a list of more than 150 TCR beta chains associated with cytomegalovirus. Because counts were too low, 15 to 20 rarely observed V segments, including chromosome 9 orphons, were excluded from the earlier analysis of under 650 of the donors. Compared with the roughly 670-donor mean, donors in an Asian-associated ancestry cluster had fewer N-insertions in productive TCRs, according to a later genetic analysis. According to a later analysis, parvovirus B19, influenza, CMV and Epstein-Barr virus appeared linked to several top co-occurrence clusters. A further reported finding was that TCR beta sequences accurately predicted the HLA-A and HLA-B alleles for most subjects in the first cohort. In a later analysis, most CMV-associated TCR beta chains were found to appear HLA-restricted, with HLA associations seemingly driven largely by CMV exposure. A group of highly shared sequence variants was considered likely to be a technical artifact of the sequencing pipeline. HLA typing was unavailable for some donors at each locus, so association tests used only the typed subset. A later analysis found that TCR association rates varied across HLA loci, with DRB1 alleles showing the most associated TCRs and HLA-C alleles the fewest. The only immune exposure information available for the cohort was CMV serostatus. Presence/absence analyses assumed roughly uniform sequencing depth across donors, an assumption that may not hold.

The cohort comprised fewer than 750 healthy bone marrow donors. At the time of sampling, every cohort member was nominally healthy, though immune exposures that went unrecorded were likely present. The donor was CMV seronegative and was included in the group of about 400 seronegative cohort members. A peripheral blood sample was collected from each donor, and TCR beta sequencing was performed on peripheral blood mononuclear cells. Genomic DNA was extracted from the blood cell samples with the Qiagen DNeasy Blood Extraction Kit. Of note for this clone: No cognate antigen has been identified for it. Base-call qualities are not available, and no considerably larger clone is one nucleotide away.

The library came from the immunoSEQ multiplex PCR assay. The multiplex PCR relied on a mix of 60 forward primers for TCR Vbeta segments and 13 reverse primers for TCR Jbeta segments. The CDR3 region of rearranged TCR beta genes was amplified from genomic DNA by a multiplex PCR assay. On the Illumina HiSeq System, the amplified TCR beta libraries were sequenced as 87-base-pair reads. Processing in the source paper ran as follows. Across the 670 or so repertoires, a later analysis counted 78 million or so unique TCR beta chains, 9.5 million to 13 million of which were shared by at least two donors. Raw reads were error-corrected and collapsed into unique sequences with a nearest-neighbor algorithm that merged closely related sequences to remove PCR and sequencing errors. CDR3 sequences were aligned to IMGT reference sequences to assign V, D and J gene segments. For a sequence to be retained, a match of at least six nucleotides was required to both a V gene segment and a J gene segment. A rearrangement counted as productive if the CDR3 had no stop codons and remained in frame with V and J, and every other rearrangement counted as non-productive. Following IMGT convention, CDR3 was defined as the stretch from the second conserved V-encoded cysteine up to the conserved J-encoded phenylalanine. In an earlier analysis of approximately 590 of the donors, sequences lacking an unambiguous match to a single V gene segment were excluded. In an earlier analysis of roughly 500 of the donors, V segments were called functional above 56.7% productive rearrangements and were called segregating when the between-donor standard deviation exceeded 5%. To diagnose cytomegalovirus status from the catalog of TCR beta chain sequences, a statistical classification framework was built. V and J gene assignment, in a later analysis, came from comparing TCR nucleotide sequences with IMGT/GENE-DB human TR gene sequences. In a later analysis, CDR3 sequences and most-parsimonious VDJ recombination scenarios were assigned using the TCRdist pipeline. A later analysis defined each TCR beta chain by its CDR3 amino acid sequence plus V-gene family, and excluded reads lacking a unique V-gene family. To address suspected cross-contamination and a sequencing artifact, a later analysis removed roughly 580 highly shared, low-generation-probability nucleotide sequences. In a later analysis, a clonal expansion index was calculated for each public chain from normalized within-repertoire ranks of inferred template counts. In a later analysis, generation probabilities were computed with a VDJ recombination model fitted to out-of-frame rearrangements, and the resulting probabilities were checked against IGoR. A later analysis scored TCR-TCR, TCR-HLA and TCR-CMV co-occurrence with hypergeometric tests, applying a repertoire-size bias correction to TCR pairs. In a later analysis, false discovery rates were estimated by permuting HLA or CMV assignments 20 times. A later analysis grouped co-occurring TCRs with DBSCAN, adding TCRdist sequence similarity when clustering within HLA-allele-positive subsets. Repertoires with fewer than 30,000 or more than 120,000 public chains were left out of co-occurrence clustering, as were about five repertoires with anomalous nucleotide sharing. Entries here come from immuneACCESS through TCRdb and include only in-frame sequences with V and J called. Some clones fail to appear in such tables; in the studies checked, an unresolved V gene covers under half of the shortfall, and the cause of the remainder is unknown. For V, J and clone size, that table is used; D and trimming come from the DNA. A total of under 200,000 clones appear in this sample, about four fifths of them only once. Of the sample, 1.5% to 2% is held by the ten largest clones.

CDR1 and CDR2, looked up from the germline V gene, are MDHEN and SYDVKM. Its CDR3 holds 15 amino acids, cysteine through phenylalanine. Only the CDR3 DNA is retained, 45 bases long and in frame from the first base. Trimming leaves V shorter by 1 base and J shorter by 10 bases, with the junction holding 10 bases beyond the gene matches. This chain is built from TRBV28 and TRBJ2-1, with 7 bases in between that match TRBD2. This receptor was identified in a young woman in good health and CMV-seronegative. Sequencing was carried out using PBMCs. The CDR3 region: CASSLSGLSGWEQFF. The DNA sequence is TGTGCCAGCAGTTTATCGGGACTATCAGGTTGGGAGCAGTTCTTC.